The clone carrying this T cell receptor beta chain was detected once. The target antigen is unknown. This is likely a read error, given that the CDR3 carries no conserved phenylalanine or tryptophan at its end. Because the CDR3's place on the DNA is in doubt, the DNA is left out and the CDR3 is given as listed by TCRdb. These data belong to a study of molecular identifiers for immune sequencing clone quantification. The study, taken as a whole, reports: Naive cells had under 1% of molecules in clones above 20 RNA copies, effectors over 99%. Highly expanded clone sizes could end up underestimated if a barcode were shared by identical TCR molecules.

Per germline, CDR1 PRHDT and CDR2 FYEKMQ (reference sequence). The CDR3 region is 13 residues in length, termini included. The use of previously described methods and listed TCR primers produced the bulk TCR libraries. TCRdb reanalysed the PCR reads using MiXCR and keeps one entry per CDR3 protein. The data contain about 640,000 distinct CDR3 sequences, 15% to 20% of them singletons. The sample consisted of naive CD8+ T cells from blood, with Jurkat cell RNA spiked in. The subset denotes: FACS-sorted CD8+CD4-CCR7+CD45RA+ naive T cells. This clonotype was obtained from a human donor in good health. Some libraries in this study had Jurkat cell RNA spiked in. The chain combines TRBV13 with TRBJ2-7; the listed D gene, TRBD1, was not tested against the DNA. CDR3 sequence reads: CASSAGQDYERYL.